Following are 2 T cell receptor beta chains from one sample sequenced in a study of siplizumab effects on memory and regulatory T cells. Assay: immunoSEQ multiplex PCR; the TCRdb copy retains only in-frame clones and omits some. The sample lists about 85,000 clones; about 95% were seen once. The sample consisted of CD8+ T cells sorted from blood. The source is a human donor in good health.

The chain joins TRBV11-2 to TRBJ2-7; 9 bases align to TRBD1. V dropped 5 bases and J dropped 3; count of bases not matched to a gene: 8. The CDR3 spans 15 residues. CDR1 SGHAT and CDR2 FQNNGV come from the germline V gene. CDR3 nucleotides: TGTGCCAGCAGCCCCCCAGGGACAGGGTTCTACGAGCAGTACTTC. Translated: CASSPPGTGFYEQYF. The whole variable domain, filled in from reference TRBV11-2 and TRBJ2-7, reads EAGVAQSPRYKIIEKRQSVAFWCNPISGHATLYWYQQILGQGPKLLIQFQNNGVVDDSQLPKDRFSAERLKGVDSTLKIQPAKLEDSAVYLCASSPPGTGFYEQYFGPGTRLTVT.

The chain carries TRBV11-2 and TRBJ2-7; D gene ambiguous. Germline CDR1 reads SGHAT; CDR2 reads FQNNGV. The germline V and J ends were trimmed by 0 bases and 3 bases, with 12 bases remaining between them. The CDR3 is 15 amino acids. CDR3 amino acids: CASSLDRGQRYEQYF. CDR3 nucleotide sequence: TGTGCCAGCAGCTTAGATCGTGGGCAGCGCTACGAGCAGTACTTC.